Below are 17 T cell receptor beta chains sequenced from a single sample in a study of metastatic and nonmetastatic thyroid tumors. TCRdb re-called the PCR reads via MiXCR. This table holds some 55,000 clones, 25% to 35% found once. Every patient was untreated before thyroid surgery. Sequenced input: blood. All receptors come from a female donor with papillary thyroid cancer or a benign thyroid nodule (not recorded which). Some clones in this sample may be carry-over from other donors' samples.

This clone was seen only a few times. The rearrangement links TRBV6-1 to TRBJ2-5; no firm D call. The germline V and J ends were trimmed by 6 bases and 1 base, with 12 bases remaining between them. This CDR3 contains 14 residues. Germline values: CDR1 MNHNS, CDR2 SASEGT. DNA of the CDR3: TGTGCCAGCAGAGAGACCCATACCCAAGAGACCCAGTACTTC. Translation gives CASRETHTQETQYF.

The chain links TRBV30 to TRBJ1-1; a weak D match, TRBD1 (5 bases). The V gene's germline CDR1 is GTSNPN and CDR2 SVGIG (reference sequence). This CDR3 is built from 13 residues. V lost 6 bases and J lost 4, with 15 bases in between. This CDR3 is CACTQGWGTEAFF. The CDR3 DNA reads as TGTGCCTGCACGCAGGGATGGGGCACTGAAGCTTTCTTT.

This sequence joins TRBV27 and TRBJ1-6, with 7 bases fitting TRBD1. The CDR3 is made up of 15 amino acids. After removal of 5 bases from V and 6 bases from J, the junction contained 7 bases not matched to a gene. Germline-derived CDR1 and CDR2 are MNHEY and SMNVEV (reference sequence). The CDR3 sequence: CASSLGTVGNSPLHF. In nucleotides, the CDR3 is TGTGCCAGCAGTCTTGGGACAGTTGGTAATTCACCCCTCCACTTT.

This chain uses TRBV11-1 with TRBJ2-2; D is uncertain. Germline V CDR1 and CDR2: SGHAT, FQDESV (reference sequence). The CDR3 sequence is 14 residues long. V was cut by 0 bases and J by 4 bases, with 6 bases left in between. The CDR3 DNA reads TGTGCCAGCAGCTTAGCGCGAAGCACCGGGGAGCTGTTTTTT. This gives the protein CASSLARSTGELFF.

The rearrangement links TRBV4-2 to TRBJ2-3; tentative D call: TRBD2 (6 bases). The germline V gene has CDR1 LGHNA and CDR2 YNFKEQ. V was trimmed by 4 bases and J by 1 base, leaving 15 bases between them. This CDR3 is 16 amino acids long. CDR3 coding DNA: TGTGCCAGCAGCCCTGGGACTTCGAGGGGCACAGATACGCAGTATTTT. This gives the protein CASSPGTSRGTDTQYF.

The genes are TRBV11-2 and TRBJ1-6; the D is unclear. This CDR3 contains 16 residues. Trimming cost V 3 bases and J 8 bases, with 17 bases left between them. Per germline, CDR1 SGHAT and CDR2 FQNNGV. DNA for the CDR3: TGTGCCAGCAGCTTCGGTATAGTGGGGAGGGATTCACCCCTCCACTTT. Translation gives CASSFGIVGRDSPLHF.

The chain links TRBV20-1 to TRBJ2-3; 10 bases match TRBD2. The germline CDR1 and CDR2 sequences are DFQATT and SNEGSKA (reference sequence). The CDR3 consists of 16 residues. Trimming at V came to 3 bases and at J to 4 bases, leaving 10 bases not matched to a gene. The DNA for the CDR3 is TGCAGTGCTAGCCCGCCAGCGGGAGGGCTGTCAGATACGCAGTATTTT. Protein product: CSASPPAGGLSDTQYF.

CDR3 protein: CSARDRGDPSYGYTF. The CDR3 region has the DNA TGCAGTGCTAGAGATAGAGGGGACCCCTCCTATGGCTACACCTTC. The chain carries TRBV20-1 and TRBJ1-2; a weak D match, TRBD1 (5 bases). The CDR3 sequence is 15 residues long. The V end was cut by 0 bases, the J end by 4 bases, with 15 bases between. From germline, CDR1 is DFQATT and CDR2 SNEGSKA (reference sequence).

In regard to this clone: The junction shows a germline mismatch at one end, possibly a read error. The chain combines TRBV7-8 with TRBJ1-6, with no clear D. The germline V gene encodes CDR1 SGHVS and CDR2 FQNEAQ. This CDR3 has 15 amino acids. The CDR3 DNA reads TGTGCCAGCAGCTTTGGGTCAGAGAGTAATTCACCCCTCCAGTTT. Translating it yields CASSFGSESNSPLQF. Based on the CDR3 plus reference TRBV7-8 and TRBJ1-6, the full variable domain is GAGVSQSPRYKVAKRGQDVALRCDPISGHVSLFWYQQALGQGPEFLTYFQNEAQLDKSGLPSDRFFAERPEGSVSTLKIQRTQQEDSAVYLCASSFGSESNSPLQFGNGTRLTVT.

The V call is TRBV27, the J call TRBJ2-3, with D maybe TRBD1 (5 bases). V was pared by 8 bases and J by 0 bases, with 15 bases between. This CDR3 has 15 residues. CDR1 and CDR2 from the germline V gene are MNHEY and SMNVEV (reference sequence). The CDR3 reads CASGAVPTSTDTQYF. DNA for the CDR3: TGTGCCAGCGGGGCTGTTCCCACTAGCACAGATACGCAGTATTTT.

The V call is TRBV28, the J call TRBJ1-2; no clear D gene. CDR3 length: 12 amino acids. V lost 9 bases to trimming and J lost 5 bases, with 13 bases between them. Germline V gene lookup returns CDR1 MDHEN and CDR2 SYDVKM. CDR3 amino acids: CASSRTVYGYTF. The CDR3 nucleotides read TGTGCCAGTTCGAGGACGGTATATGGCTACACCTTC.

This chain links TRBV2 with TRBJ2-2; D possibly corresponds to TRBD2 (5 bases). Germline CDR1 and CDR2: SNHLY and FYNNEI. The CDR3 is 19 residues long. V was cut by 0 bases and J by 0 bases, with 17 bases left in between. The CDR3 loop reads CASSEALLEGGANTGELFF. Written as DNA, the CDR3 is TGTGCCAGCAGTGAAGCGTTGCTCGAGGGTGGAGCGAACACCGGGGAGCTGTTTTTT.

This rearrangement joins TRBV11-1 to TRBJ1-2, with D perhaps TRBD1 (5 bases). V was clipped by 2 bases and J by 4 bases, with 26 bases between them. The length of the CDR3 is 19 residues. Germline CDR1 reads SGHAT; CDR2 reads FQDESV (reference sequence). Here the CDR3 reads CASSLLTLPGRKPRYGYTF. CDR3 DNA sequence: TGTGCCAGCAGCTTACTAACGCTACCGGGACGAAAACCTCGCTATGGCTACACCTTC.

This chain joins TRBV5-1 and TRBJ2-2; a possible D gene is TRBD1 (6 bases). Deletions cut 6 bases from V and 1 base from J, with 10 bases between. The CDR3 is 14 amino acids. From germline, CDR1 is SGHRS and CDR2 YFSETQ. The CDR3 loop reads CASKIRGNTGELFF. CDR3 bases: TGCGCCAGCAAAATCAGGGGGAACACCGGGGAGCTGTTTTTT.

V usage is TRBV20-1 and J usage is TRBJ2-7; possible D gene TRBD1, 9 bases. Per germline, CDR1 DFQATT and CDR2 SNEGSKA (reference sequence). V lost 3 bases to trimming and J lost 3 bases, with 15 bases between them. This CDR3 has 14 residues. For the CDR3, the DNA is TGCAGTGCTAGTAGCGGGACAGGGAACTACGAGCAGTACTTC. This sequence encodes CSASSGTGNYEQYF.

This chain links TRBV5-1 with TRBJ1-3, with D unclear. The V gene lost 3 bases and the J gene lost 4 bases, with 11 bases spanning the gap. This CDR3 is 14 amino acids long. Per germline, CDR1 SGHRS and CDR2 YFSETQ. The chain's CDR3 is CASSSAGFGNTIYF. The CDR3 region has the DNA TGCGCCAGCAGCTCGGCGGGGTTCGGAAACACCATATATTTT. The full variable domain, completed using reference TRBV5-1 and TRBJ1-3, is KAGVTQTPRYLIKTRGQQVTLSCSPISGHRSVSWYQQTPGQGLQFLFEYFSETQRNKGNFPGRFSGRQFSNSRSEMNVSTLELGDSALYLCASSSAGFGNTIYFGEGSWLTVV.

The chain joins TRBV10-3 to TRBJ2-3, with D maybe TRBD2 (6 bases). V was shortened by 7 bases and J by 0 bases, with 8 bases between the two germline ends. The germline CDR1 and CDR2 sequences are ENHRY and SYGVKD. The CDR3 runs 13 residues. The CDR3 sequence is CAIIADSTDTQYF. CDR3 DNA: TGTGCCATCATAGCGGATAGCACAGATACGCAGTATTTT.